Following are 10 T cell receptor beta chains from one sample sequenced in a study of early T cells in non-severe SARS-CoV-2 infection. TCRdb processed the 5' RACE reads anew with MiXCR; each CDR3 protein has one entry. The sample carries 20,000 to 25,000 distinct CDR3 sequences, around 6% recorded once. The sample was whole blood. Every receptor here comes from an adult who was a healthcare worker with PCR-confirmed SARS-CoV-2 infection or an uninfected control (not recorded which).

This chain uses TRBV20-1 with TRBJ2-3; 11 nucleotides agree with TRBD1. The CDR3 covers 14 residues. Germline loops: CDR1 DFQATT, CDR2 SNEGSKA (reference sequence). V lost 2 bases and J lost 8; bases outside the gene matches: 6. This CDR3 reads CSARHSGTGGTQYF. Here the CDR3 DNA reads TGCAGTGCTAGACACTCCGGGACAGGGGGTACGCAGTATTTT.

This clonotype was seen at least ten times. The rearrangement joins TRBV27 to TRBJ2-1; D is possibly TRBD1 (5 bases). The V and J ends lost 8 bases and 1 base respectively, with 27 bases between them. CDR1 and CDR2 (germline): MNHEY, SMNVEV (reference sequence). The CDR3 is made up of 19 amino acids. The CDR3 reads CASSPGQGVVSRSYNEQFF. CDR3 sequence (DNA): TGTGCCAGCTCCCCCGGCCAGGGTGTAGTGTCTCGGTCCTACAATGAGCAGTTCTTC.

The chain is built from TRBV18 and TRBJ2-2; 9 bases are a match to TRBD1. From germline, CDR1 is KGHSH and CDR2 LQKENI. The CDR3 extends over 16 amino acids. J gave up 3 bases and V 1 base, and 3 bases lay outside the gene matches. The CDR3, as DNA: TGTGCCAGCTCACCACTCCGGACAGGGGACACCGGGGAGCTGTTTTTT. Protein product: CASSPLRTGDTGELFF.

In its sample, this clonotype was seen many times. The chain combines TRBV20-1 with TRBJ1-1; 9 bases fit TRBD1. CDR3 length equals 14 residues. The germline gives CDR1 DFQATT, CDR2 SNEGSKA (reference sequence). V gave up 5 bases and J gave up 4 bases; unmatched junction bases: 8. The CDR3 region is CSAAQGARSTEAFF. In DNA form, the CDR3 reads TGCAGTGCTGCACAGGGGGCGCGGAGCACTGAAGCTTTCTTT.

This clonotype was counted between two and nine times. In DNA form, the CDR3 reads TGTGCCAGCAGTGCCAGGGGGCCCAACAATGAGCAGTTCTTC. This codes for CASSARGPNNEQFF. This chain links TRBV6-5 with TRBJ2-1, with TRBD1 identical over 8 bases. Germline V gives CDR1 MNHEY, CDR2 SVGAGI. V lost 5 bases to trimming and J lost 5 bases; unmatched junction nucleotides: 5. There are 14 residues in the CDR3.

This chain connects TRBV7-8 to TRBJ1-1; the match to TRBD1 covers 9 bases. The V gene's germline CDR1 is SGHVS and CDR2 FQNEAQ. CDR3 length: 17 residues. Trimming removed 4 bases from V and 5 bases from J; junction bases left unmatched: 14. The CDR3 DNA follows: TGTGCCAGCAGCTCACCGGGACAGGGTGCAGGGGGAACTGAAGCTTTCTTT. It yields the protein CASSSPGQGAGGTEAFF.

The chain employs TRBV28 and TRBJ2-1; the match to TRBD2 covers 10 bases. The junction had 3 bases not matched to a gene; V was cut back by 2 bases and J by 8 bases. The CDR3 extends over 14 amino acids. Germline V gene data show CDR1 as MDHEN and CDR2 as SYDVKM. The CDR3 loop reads CASSLSLAGDEQFF. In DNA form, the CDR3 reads TGTGCCAGCAGTTTAAGTCTAGCGGGGGATGAGCAGTTCTTC. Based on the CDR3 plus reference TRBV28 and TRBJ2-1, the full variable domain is DVKVTQSSRYLVKRTGEKVFLECVQDMDHENMFWYRQDPGLGLRLIYFSYDVKMKEKGDIPEGYSVSREKKERFSLILESASTNQTSMYLCASSLSLAGDEQFFGPGTRLTVL.

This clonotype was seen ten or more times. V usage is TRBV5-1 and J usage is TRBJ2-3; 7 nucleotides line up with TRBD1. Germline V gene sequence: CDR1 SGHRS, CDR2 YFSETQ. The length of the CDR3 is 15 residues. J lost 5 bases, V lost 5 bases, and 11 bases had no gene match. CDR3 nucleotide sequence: TGCGCCAGCAGTTCTGGGACAGCTTATGGAGATACGCAGTATTTT. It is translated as CASSSGTAYGDTQYF. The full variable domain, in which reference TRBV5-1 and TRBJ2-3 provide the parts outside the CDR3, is KAGVTQTPRYLIKTRGQQVTLSCSPISGHRSVSWYQQTPGQGLQFLFEYFSETQRNKGNFPGRFSGRQFSNSRSEMNVSTLELGDSALYLCASSSGTAYGDTQYFGPGTRLTVL.

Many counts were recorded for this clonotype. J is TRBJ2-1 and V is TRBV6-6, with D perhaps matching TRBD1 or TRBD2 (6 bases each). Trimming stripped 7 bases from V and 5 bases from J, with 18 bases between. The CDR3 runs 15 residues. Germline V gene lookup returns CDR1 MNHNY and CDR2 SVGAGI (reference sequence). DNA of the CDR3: TGTGCCAGCATCATAGGGGGGTTCGCACACAATGAGCAGTTCTTC. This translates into CASIIGGFAHNEQFF.

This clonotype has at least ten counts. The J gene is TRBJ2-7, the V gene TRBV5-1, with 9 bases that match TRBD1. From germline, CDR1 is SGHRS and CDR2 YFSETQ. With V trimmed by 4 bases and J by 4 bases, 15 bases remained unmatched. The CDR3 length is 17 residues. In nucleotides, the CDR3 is TGCGCCAGCAGCCAACACCCGGGGGACAGGGCACCTTACGAGCAGTACTTC. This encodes CASSQHPGDRAPYEQYF.